The 28 T cell receptor beta chains below all came from one sample that was sequenced in a study of cytomegalovirus exposure and HLA in healthy donors. The PCR used 60 Vbeta and 13 Jbeta primers. TCRdb's table, derived via immunoSEQ multiplex PCR, lists solely in-frame clones and lacks some. The sample consists of about 190,000 clones, around 80% of them appearing once. Sequencing was carried out using PBMCs. These receptors were obtained from a woman in her 30s in good health and CMV-seronegative.

This chain joins TRBV21-1 and TRBJ2-4; TRBD2 is the table's D call and was not checked against the DNA. TRBV21-1 is a pseudogene segment. This CDR3 comprises 17 residues. Here the CDR3 reads CASSPGGAALAKNIQYF. CDR3 nucleotide sequence: TGTGCCAGCAGCCCCGGGGGGGCAGCTCTAGCCAAAAACATTCAGTACTTC.

The chain has TRBV5-1 and TRBJ1-1; the match to TRBD1 covers 9 bases. The CDR3 extends over 14 amino acids. V shed 4 bases and J 5 bases; nucleotides not matched to a gene: 6. The germline gives CDR1 SGHRS, CDR2 YFSETQ. The chain's CDR3 is CASSKDRGGTEAFF. CDR3 nucleotide sequence: TGCGCCAGCAGCAAAGACAGGGGGGGAACTGAAGCTTTCTTT.

CDR3 amino acids: CASSAKQGASSYNEQFF. The CDR3 DNA is TGTGCCAGCAGCGCGAAACAGGGGGCGAGCTCCTACAATGAGCAGTTCTTC. The rearrangement joins TRBV7-8 to TRBJ2-1, with TRBD1 matching over 9 bases. Germline CDR1 SGHVS, CDR2 FQNEAQ. The CDR3 runs to 17 residues. V was pared by 5 bases and J by 0 bases, with 8 bases of the junction left unmatched.

This chain joins TRBV7-8 and TRBJ2-7, with 7 positions matching TRBD2. Germline V gene sequence: CDR1 SGHVS, CDR2 FQNEAQ. The CDR3 totals 17 residues. With V trimmed by 2 bases and J by 6 bases, 16 bases remained unmatched. DNA for the CDR3: TGTGCCAGCAGCTTAATTGTCCCGGGGGGTCTTTTCGGCGAGCAGTACTTC. Its protein is CASSLIVPGGLFGEQYF.

This chain connects TRBV7-3 to TRBJ2-1; 9 positions agree with TRBD1. The CDR3 is made up of 15 amino acids. CDR1 SGHTA and CDR2 FQGTGA come from the germline V gene. The trim removed 4 bases at V and 7 bases at J, leaving 8 bases unmatched. CDR3 loop: CASSSGQGRVNEQFF. In nucleotides, the CDR3 is TGTGCCAGCAGCTCGGGACAGGGAAGGGTGAATGAGCAGTTCTTC.

The chain combines TRBV28 with TRBJ1-2; 10 bases align to TRBD1. The CDR3 has 14 residues. With 2 bases clipped from V and 4 bases from J, the junction kept 1 base outside the gene matches. Germline CDR1 and CDR2: MDHEN and SYDVKM. For the CDR3, the DNA is TGTGCCAGCAGTTTAGGGACAGGGGTCTATGGCTACACCTTC. Its protein product is CASSLGTGVYGYTF.

V is TRBV5-4 and J is TRBJ1-3; D is perhaps TRBD1 (6 bases). Germline-derived CDR1 and CDR2 are SGHNT and YYREEE (reference sequence). Trimming took off 4 bases at V and 3 bases at J, with 11 bases between the two ends. This CDR3 contains 14 residues. CDR3 loop: CASSPDRRGNTIYF. The CDR3, as DNA: TGTGCCAGCAGCCCGGACAGACGTGGAAACACCATATATTTT.

The rearrangement links TRBV13 to TRBJ1-5; 7 bases are shared with TRBD1. J gave up 3 bases and V 1 base, and 3 bases lay outside the gene matches. There are 15 residues in the CDR3. Looked up from germline, CDR1 is PRHDT and CDR2 is FYEKMQ (reference sequence). The CDR3 protein is CASSLAGGLNQPQHF. For the CDR3, the DNA is TGTGCCAGCAGCTTAGCAGGGGGACTCAATCAGCCCCAGCATTTT.

The rearrangement joins TRBV7-9 to TRBJ2-5, with D maybe TRBD1 (6 bases). The CDR3 runs to 15 residues. Germline V lookup: CDR1 SEHNR, CDR2 FQNEAQ (reference sequence). V lost 5 bases and J 0 bases, leaving 13 bases between the germline ends. CDR3 region: CASSRIRDNQETQYF. The CDR3 coding sequence is TGTGCCAGCAGCCGGATCCGGGACAACCAAGAGACCCAGTACTTC.

In its sample, this clone was seen once. The rearrangement uses TRBV6-1 and TRBJ2-7; TRBD1 agrees at 10 bases. The V and J ends lost 1 base and 8 bases, in that order; junction bases with no gene match: 8. The CDR3 spans 15 residues. CDR1 is MNHNS and CDR2 is SASEGT in the germline V gene. CDR3 DNA sequence: TGTGCCAGCAGTGAAGGGGGGACAGGGGCGACTAAGCAGTACTTC. Translating gives CASSEGGTGATKQYF.

The rearrangement uses TRBV14 and TRBJ2-1, with 7 nucleotides matching TRBD2. The germline CDR1 and CDR2 sequences are SGHDN and FVKESK. The J segment lost 4 bases and the V segment lost 5 bases, leaving 14 bases of the junction unmatched. The CDR3 length is 17 residues. The CDR3 nucleotides are TGTGCCAGCAGCGCCTGGGGTTCTAGCGGAGCTTACAATGAGCAGTTCTTC. It yields the protein CASSAWGSSGAYNEQFF.

The genes are TRBV7-2 and TRBJ1-5, with D perhaps TRBD1 (5 bases). Germline V gene data show CDR1 as SGHTA and CDR2 as FQGNSA. The CDR3 consists of 14 residues. With 8 bases removed from V and 2 bases from J, the gap between germline ends came to 13 bases. The CDR3 nucleotides read TGTGCCAGCGCCGTTACAGGCGGCAATCAGCCCCAGCATTTT. Encoded protein: CASAVTGGNQPQHF.

The chain uses TRBV27 and TRBJ2-7; no clear D. CDR3 length: 11 residues. Germline CDR1 and CDR2: MNHEY and SMNVEV (reference sequence). With 8 bases removed from V and 4 bases from J, the gap between germline ends came to 9 bases. This chain's CDR3 is CASGKRYEQYF. CDR3 nucleotides: TGTGCCAGCGGAAAGAGGTACGAGCAGTACTTC.

A note on this clone: One end of the junction does not line up with germline, which may come from a read error. The CDR3 region has the DNA TGCGCCAGCAGCCCCCGGACAGGGAAATACGAGCAGCACTTC. It is translated as CASSPRTGKYEQHF. The chain recombines TRBV5-1 with TRBJ2-7; 8 bases are shared with TRBD1. The CDR3 is 14 residues long. Germline values: CDR1 SGHRS, CDR2 YFSETQ.

The chain employs TRBV10-3 and TRBJ2-7; 13 bases agree with TRBD2. Trimming cost V 7 bases and J 1 base; bases outside gene matches: 4. The germline CDR1 and CDR2 sequences are ENHRY and SYGVKD. The length of the CDR3 is 15 residues. The CDR3 loop reads CAITPTSGGSYEQYF. CDR3 DNA: TGTGCCATCACCCCGACTAGCGGGGGGTCCTACGAGCAGTACTTC.

V usage is TRBV18 and J usage is TRBJ2-7; D possibly corresponds to TRBD1 (6 bases). Germline V CDR1 and CDR2: KGHSH, LQKENI. The V gene lost 4 bases and the J gene lost 3 bases, with 13 bases spanning the gap. The CDR3 spans 14 residues. The CDR3 DNA follows: TGTGCCAGCTCACTAAACAGGGTCGACTACGAGCAGTACTTC. It specifies CASSLNRVDYEQYF.

This chain joins TRBV7-8 and TRBJ2-7, with a weak D call TRBD2 (6 bases). This CDR3 spans 14 amino acids. Trimming pared 2 bases from V and 3 bases from J, leaving 11 bases between. CDR1 is SGHVS, CDR2 FQNEAQ, per germline. The CDR3 loop is CASSLNGGIYEQYF. The DNA for the CDR3 is TGTGCCAGCAGCTTAAATGGGGGGATCTACGAGCAGTACTTC.

The J gene is TRBJ1-2, the V gene TRBV28, with D unclear. Germline loops: CDR1 MDHEN, CDR2 SYDVKM. V lost 6 bases and J lost 3, with 8 bases in between. The CDR3 is made up of 12 amino acids. For the CDR3, the DNA is TGTGCCAGCAGCCGAGATCACTATGGCTACACCTTC. Translation gives CASSRDHYGYTF.

The rearrangement joins TRBV6-5 to TRBJ2-3; TRBD2 matches at 7 bases. CDR3 size: 13 residues. V lost 0 bases and J lost 10; bases outside the gene matches: 4. Germline CDR1 is MNHEY and CDR2 is SVGAGI. CDR3: CASSYSSRGAQYF. CDR3 DNA: TGTGCCAGCAGTTACTCTTCCCGGGGGGCGCAGTATTTT.

J is TRBJ2-1 and V is TRBV7-3, with TRBD2 matching over 13 bases. CDR3 size: 15 residues. Trimming took 5 bases from V and 4 from J; bases not matched to a gene: 2. Germline CDR1 is SGHTA and CDR2 is FQGTGA. For the CDR3, the DNA is TGTGCCAGCAGCCTGGGACTAGCGGGGTACAATGAGCAGTTCTTC. Its protein product is CASSLGLAGYNEQFF.

This chain joins TRBV5-6 and TRBJ2-3, with 10 bases matching TRBD1. J was trimmed by 4 bases and V by 1 base; bases with no gene match: 3. The CDR3 extends over 15 amino acids. CDR1 and CDR2 (germline): SGHDT, YYEEEE. This CDR3 is CASSLPGQGSDTQYF. The CDR3 DNA sequence: TGTGCCAGCAGCTTGCCGGGACAGGGGTCAGATACGCAGTATTTT.

This clone was observed a few times. The rearrangement joins TRBV19 to TRBJ1-6; unclear D gene. Per the germline V gene, CDR1 is LNHDA and CDR2 is SQIVND (reference sequence). V was pared by 6 bases and J by 9 bases, with 9 bases between. The CDR3 is 12 residues long. The CDR3 sequence is CASSPLGSPLHF. In DNA form, the CDR3 reads TGTGCCAGTAGCCCTCTCGGTTCACCCCTCCACTTT.

This chain links TRBV7-9 with TRBJ2-7, with 12 bases lining up with TRBD1. There are 15 residues in the CDR3. V shed 2 bases and J 4 bases; nucleotides not matched to a gene: 3. Germline V gene sequence: CDR1 SEHNR, CDR2 FQNEAQ (reference sequence). The CDR3 nucleotides are TGTGCCAGCAGCTTATTGGGACAGGGGGCTTACGAGCAGTACTTC. As protein: CASSLLGQGAYEQYF. The complete variable domain, with remaining parts taken from reference TRBV7-9 and TRBJ2-7, reads DTGVSQNPRHKITKRGQNVTFRCDPISEHNRLYWYRQTLGQGPEFLTYFQNEAQLEKSRLLSDRFSAERPKGSFSTLEIQRTEQGDSAMYLCASSLLGQGAYEQYFGPGTRLTVT.

The chain recombines TRBV7-9 with TRBJ1-3; 8 nucleotides align to TRBD1. CDR3 size: 13 residues. J lost 6 bases, V lost 5 bases, and 3 bases had no gene match. Germline V gene sequence: CDR1 SEHNR, CDR2 FQNEAQ (reference sequence). Here the CDR3 DNA reads TGTGCCAGCAGCGACAGGGGAACAAACACCATATATTTT. It specifies CASSDRGTNTIYF. The full variable domain, rest sourced from reference TRBV7-9 and TRBJ1-3, is DTGVSQNPRHKITKRGQNVTFRCDPISEHNRLYWYRQTLGQGPEFLTYFQNEAQLEKSRLLSDRFSAERPKGSFSTLEIQRTEQGDSAMYLCASSDRGTNTIYFGEGSWLTVV.

Only one count was recorded for this clone. This rearrangement joins TRBV5-5 to TRBJ1-1; D is ambiguous. Trimming pared 6 bases from V and 1 base from J, leaving 7 bases between. The CDR3 spans 12 residues. Germline lookup yields CDR1 SGHKS and CDR2 YYEKEE (reference sequence). CDR3 in DNA: TGTGCCAGCATCGGAGGGAACACTGAAGCTTTCTTT. Amino acids: CASIGGNTEAFF.

This sequence joins TRBV28 and TRBJ2-7, with 10 bases matching TRBD1. The CDR3 totals 16 residues. Germline V gene sequence: CDR1 MDHEN, CDR2 SYDVKM. V was clipped by 8 bases and J by 3 bases; unmatched bases: 13. The CDR3 coding sequence is TGTGCCAGCCACCCCGACGGCTGGACAGGGGGCTACGAGCAGTACTTC. Its translation is CASHPDGWTGGYEQYF.

The J gene is TRBJ2-3, the V gene TRBV15; a weak D match, TRBD2 (5 bases). V was trimmed by 5 bases and J by 4 bases, leaving 22 bases between them. The CDR3 is 17 residues long. In germline, CDR1 is LNHNV, CDR2 YYDKDF (reference sequence). CDR3: CATSPYAGVVQADTQYF. As DNA, the CDR3 is TGTGCCACCAGCCCATACGCCGGGGTGGTGCAAGCAGATACGCAGTATTTT. Variable domain in full (rest from reference TRBV15 and TRBJ2-3): DAMVIQNPRYQVTQFGKPVTLSCSQTLNHNVMYWYQQKSSQAPKLLFHYYDKDFNNEADTPDNFQSRRPNTSFCFLDIRSPGLGDTAMYLCATSPYAGVVQADTQYFGPGTRLTVL.

The chain recombines TRBV5-6 with TRBJ1-2; D gene ambiguous. The V end lost 2 bases, the J end lost 12 bases, and 14 bases lay between the germline ends. Germline CDR1 SGHDT, CDR2 YYEEEE. CDR3 length: 12 amino acids. DNA of the CDR3: TGTGCCAGCAGCTTAGGGAGACAAAAGGACACCTTC. This gives the protein CASSLGRQKDTF.